This T cell receptor (beta chain) is from a study of Ad26.COV2.S vaccination and SARS-CoV-2 variants (dated by TCRdb to about 2021). General notes on the study: Vaccine-arm donors came from COV1001, a multicentre, randomized, double-blind, placebo-controlled phase I-IIa trial of Ad26.COV2.S in healthy adults. Ad26.COV2.S was administered intramuscularly at a dose of 5x10^10 or 1x10^11 viral particles, either as one shot or as two shots given 56 days apart. TCRbeta repertoire sequencing was used to assess the specificity and breadth of SARS-CoV-2-reactive T cell receptors after Ad26.COV2.S vaccination. A total of roughly 32 samples were included in the TCR-sequenced set, comprising around 19 Ad26.COV2.S vaccine recipients, 5 placebo recipients and 8 SARS-CoV-2 convalescent individuals. Trial participants were randomized into five groups of five, in which low-dose or high-dose Ad26.COV2.S was given once or twice, or placebo was given on both occasions. Investigators remained blinded to trial group allocation during experiments and outcome assessment.

Overall study outcomes, separate from this receptor: Vaccine and placebo recipients had similar non-spike TCR breadth, a finding consistent with the vaccine containing only spike. The authors noted that the TCR breadth and depth analyses may have underestimated total T cell responses. Comparing responses between vaccine doses or regimens was not something the study was powered to do. Ad26.COV2.S recipients had higher spike-specific TCR breadth than placebo recipients (P = 0.0014). After vaccination, substantial breadth of spike-specific CD8+ and CD4+ T cell responses was reported.

A word on this clone: What antigen it recognizes has not been identified. Qualities for individual bases were not recorded, and no much larger clone is one base off.

The immunoSEQ Assay was the method used to sequence TCRbeta CDR3 regions. After extraction, genomic DNA underwent amplification by bias-controlled multiplex PCR, followed by high-throughput sequencing. The study's own analysis went as follows. Collapsing and filtering of sequences were performed to quantify the absolute abundance of each unique TCRbeta CDR3 region. Usable DNA was measured by amplifying reference genes present in all nucleated cells, and TCRbeta template counts were normalized to that usable DNA to estimate T cell fraction. Repertoire TCRs were annotated as SARS-CoV-2-specific when V gene, CDR3 amino acid sequence and J gene were exactly matched to a known reactive TCR set. MIRA supplied the reference SARS-CoV-2 TCR set, which was filtered for enrichment in COVID-19-positive ImmuneCODE repertoires so that public or cross-reactive TCRs were removed. Based on the MIRA antigens, annotated TCRs were further analysed at the level of specific ORF or position within ORF. Depth was the summed frequency of annotated unique rearrangements, while breadth was defined as annotated unique rearrangements over total unique productive rearrangements. Two-sided Wilcoxon rank-sum tests were used to compare TCR breadth between groups. Drawn from immuneACCESS, this table holds only the in-frame rearrangements with V and J called that TCRdb kept. Clones are partly lost; checked studies trace under half to an unresolved V gene and leave the rest unexplained. Clonal size and the V and J genes are those of that table, whereas D and trimming came from the DNA. The sample table lists around 450,000 clones, 90% of them with a count of one. The ten biggest clones cover 10% to 15% of the sample.

The treatment or condition label, read with the paper, signifies: roughly 20 received Ad26.COV2.S at low or high dose, single or two shots; roughly five received placebo; per-sample allocation not given. Repertoires of vaccine and placebo recipients were sequenced from samples collected on day 63 after the first injection. In Cohort 1b, around 23 adults aged 18-55 years were enrolled at a single site in Boston, USA, between 29 July and 7 August 2020. Ad26.COV2.S was a replication-incompetent adenovirus type 26 vector expressing a prefusion-stabilized SARS-CoV-2 spike protein from the original Wuhan strain. Taken from cysteine to phenylalanine, the CDR3 has 13 residues. Just CDR3 DNA is preserved here, 39 bases in frame from base 1. From a lookup of the germline V gene, CDR1 and CDR2 are SQVTM and ANQGSEA. Clipping removes 6 bases from V and 5 bases from J, with 7 as the unmatched junction base count.

The chain is encoded by TRBV29-1 joined to TRBJ2-5; 9 central nucleotides agree with TRBD2. The sequence was obtained from a person aged 18-60 years who received the Ad26.COV2.S COVID-19 vaccine or a placebo. The sample in question was peripheral blood, obtained in a trial of Ad26.COV2.S vaccine versus placebo. This receptor has the CDR3 CSVGWSGRETQYF. The bases are TGCAGCGTGGGCTGGAGCGGGAGGGAGACCCAGTACTTC.